This T cell receptor (beta chain) was profiled in a study of shared clonotypes between healthy human individuals (dated by TCRdb to 2020 to 2021). Context from the whole study: The cohort included a few men and a couple of women between 18 and 49 years of age. Per donor, three plates each were used for CD4 naive and CD4 memory, two for CD8 naive, and one for CD8 memory. The study deeply sequenced blood TCR repertoires of five healthy adults to estimate repertoire size and the extent of clonotype sharing between individuals. To increase sequencing depth and limit assay-specific biases, TCR repertoire library preparation and sequencing were carried out by different laboratories using diverse techniques. Between about 0.85 and 10 billion PBMCs per donor were obtained by leukapheresis.

The investigation overall reported the following: Higher generation probabilities were observed for clonotypes shared by all four sorted-subset donors than for non-shared clonotypes. Sampling was restricted to blood, and TCR repertoires in tissues likely differ from the TCR repertoires found in blood. Across a handful of donors, about 4.5% of naive CD4, 3% to 4% of naive CD8, 2% to 2.5% of memory CD4, and approximately 0.42% of memory CD8 clonotypes were shared. The small number of donors limited the genetic and exposure-history diversity represented. Even with the large sequencing depth, rarefaction of the sorted-subset datasets indicated that sequencing was incomplete. Pairwise subsampling indicated that sequencing depth was expected to affect the degree of clonotype sharing among donors. Estimated clonotype richness was generally larger for naive than for memory subsets.

The donors were healthy, HIV-negative adults with no recently reported acute infections or vaccinations. Every donor was a Caucasian adult living in Nashville, Tennessee, USA. Magnetic negative selection was used to enrich CD4+ T cells, after which naive cells were positively selected on CD45RA and the negative fraction became the memory subset. Blood was obtained by leukapheresis, after which PBMCs were separated by Ficoll-Histopaque density gradient centrifugation and cryopreserved in liquid nitrogen vapor phase. Analytical flow cytometry was used to check the purity and quantity of every magnetically sorted T cell population. Genomic DNA was isolated from each sorted fraction and quantified by UV absorbance on a Nanodrop 2000c. Using the deep immunoSEQ assay, TCR CDR3 regions were amplified from genomic DNA by multiplex PCR. For each cell subset, the extracted genomic DNA was distributed evenly across all wells of several immunoSEQ 96-well plates, and each plate served as one replicate. Each replicate PCR for sorted subsets received about 220 ng genomic DNA, equal to tens of thousands of T cell genomes. The purified libraries were quantified using a Qubit 3.0 fluorometer, sized with a Bioanalyzer 2100, and then quantified again using the KAPA Library Quantification kit. Every immunoSEQ 96-well plate was sequenced on a separate single-read 150-cycle Illumina NextSeq 550 flow cell. Under the source paper's analysis protocol: The immunoSEQ output contained only junctional sequences without quality scores, so filtering could not match that applied to full-length reads. Sequences were annotated with PyIR, a Python wrapper for IgBLAST v1.9, and V/J genes and CDR3 were assigned using IMGT germline references. Reads were removed for weak V/J assignments (E-value above 1e-6), missing CDR3, stop codons, out-of-frame junctions, or ambiguous translated residues. V3J clonotypes were defined as sequences sharing the same inferred V gene, J gene, and CDR3 amino acid sequence. Percentage overlap between repertoires was computed as shared unique clonotypes divided by the size of the smaller repertoire. Richness of each repertoire was evaluated using RTK rarefaction, the Chao1 estimator, and Recon v2.1 estimates of unobserved clonotypes. For all TCRbeta clonotypes obtained by the gDNA method from a few donors, generation probabilities were computed with OLGA. TCRdb limited this immuneACCESS table to in-frame rearrangements with V and J called. A share of clones is missing; checked studies link under half to unresolved V genes, and the rest is unexplained. The V and J calls and clone size were taken over from that table, and D and trimming were inferred from the DNA. Within this sample are 2.3 million or so clones, with approximately 95% of them counted one time only. In total, the top ten clones hold 0.39% of the sample.

The CDR3 has 13 amino acids, counting the end cysteine and phenylalanine. Of the read, only the CDR3 DNA is kept; its 39 bases are in frame from base 1. In the germline V gene, CDR1 corresponds to KGHSH and CDR2 to LQKENI. Trimming leaves V shorter by 6 bases and J shorter by 6 bases, with the junction holding 3 bases beyond the gene matches. As concerns this clone: Its antigen has not been determined. Base qualities are not provided; no much larger clone lies one nucleotide away. Different DNA sequences within this sample yield the same CDR3.

Sequences were obtained from naive CD4+ T cells from PBMCs. The label giving this sample's cell subset or site can be read as: CD45RA+ positively selected. This chain joins TRBV18 to TRBJ2-3, and TRBD1 aligns with 10 junction nucleotides. This receptor was obtained from a young man in good health. Some clones in this sample may be carry-over from other donors' samples. The CDR3 protein sequence reads: CASSRQGADTQYF. The DNA sequence follows: TGTGCCAGCTCCCGACAGGGGGCGGATACGCAGTATTTT.